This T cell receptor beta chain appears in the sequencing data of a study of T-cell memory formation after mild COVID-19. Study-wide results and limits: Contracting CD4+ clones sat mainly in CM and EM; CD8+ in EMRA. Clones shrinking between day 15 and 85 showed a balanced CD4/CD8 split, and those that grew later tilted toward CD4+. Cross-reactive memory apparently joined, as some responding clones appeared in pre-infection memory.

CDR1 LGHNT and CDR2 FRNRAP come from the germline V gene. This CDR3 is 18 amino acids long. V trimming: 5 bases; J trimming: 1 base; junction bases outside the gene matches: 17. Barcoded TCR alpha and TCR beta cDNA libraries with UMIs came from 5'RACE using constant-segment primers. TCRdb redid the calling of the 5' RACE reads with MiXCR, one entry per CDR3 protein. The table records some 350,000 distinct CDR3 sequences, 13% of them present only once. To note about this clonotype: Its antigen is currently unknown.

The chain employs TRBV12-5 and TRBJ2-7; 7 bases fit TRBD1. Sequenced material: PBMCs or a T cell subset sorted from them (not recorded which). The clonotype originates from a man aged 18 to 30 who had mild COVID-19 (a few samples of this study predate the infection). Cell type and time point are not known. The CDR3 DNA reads TGTGCTAGTGGTCAACGGAACAGGGGCTCCCCCACGTCCTACGAGCAGTACGTC. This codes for CASGQRNRGSPTSYEQYV.